The clone carrying this T cell receptor beta chain has more than one count but fewer than ten. The sample originates from a study of regulatory T cells in long-lasting Graves disease. The time point denotes: persistent/refractory GD, antithyroid drugs over 5 years with positive TRAb. RNA from PBMCs was the source of the TCR library. For TCR beta, libraries came from iRepertoire HTBI primers and Arm-PCR of CDR3 regions. TCRdb fed the multiplex PCR reads into MiXCR, producing one record per CDR3 protein. The table lists roughly 500,000 distinct CDR3 sequences, 20% to 25% of them singletons. Germline V gene sequence: CDR1 SGHTA, CDR2 FQGTGA. V gave up 4 bases and J gave up 2 bases, with 21 bases separating them. The CDR3 runs 19 residues.

The chain carries TRBV7-3 and TRBJ1-6; D is ambiguous. This receptor was obtained from a female donor with Graves disease. The starting material was peripheral blood mononuclear cells (PBMCs), obtained when the disease was refractory, from a patient treated with antithyroid drugs. The CDR3: CASSSLSPRADAYNSPLHF. CDR3 nucleotides: TGTGCCAGCAGCTCCCTTTCCCCGAGGGCAGACGCCTATAATTCACCCCTCCACTTT.